The present TCR beta chain was sequenced within a study of blood T cell repertoires in COVID-19. CDR3 length: 15 residues. Trimming removed 2 bases from V and 8 bases from J; junction bases left unmatched: 8. Per germline, CDR1 SEHNR and CDR2 FQNEAQ (reference sequence). Sequencing was performed with immunoSEQ multiplex PCR; in TCRdb, only in-frame clones are kept and a portion is missing. The sample carries 150,000 to 200,000 clones, more than 70% recorded once. This receptor was identified in a man aged 45-65 years with active or convalescent COVID-19. The material sequenced was peripheral blood. The gene calls are TRBV7-9 and TRBJ2-1, with TRBD2 matching 8 bases. In nucleotides, the CDR3 is TGTGCCAGCAGCTTATGGCGCGGGGGGCCCGATGAGCAGTTCTTC. Translation: CASSLWRGGPDEQFF.